The 10 T cell receptor beta chains reported below all come from one sample, sequenced in a study of T cells of healthy individuals. TCRdb redid the calling of the 5' RACE reads with MiXCR, one entry per CDR3 protein. The table includes tens of thousands of distinct CDR3 sequences, around 15% detected once. These receptors were taken from a human donor in good health.

This chain uses TRBV4-1 with TRBJ1-2; weak D call: TRBD1 (5 bases). CDR3 length equals 14 residues. The germline V and J ends were trimmed by 1 base and 7 bases, with 13 bases remaining between them. Germline loops: CDR1 MGHRA, CDR2 YSYEKL. The CDR3 spells CASSQGGQGGGYTF. The CDR3 DNA sequence: TGCGCCAGCAGCCAAGGGGGCCAGGGCGGTGGCTACACCTTC.

This clonotype was seen at least ten times. The CDR3 nucleotides read TGTGCCAGCAGCTTAGGGACAGAGGGCAATGAGCAGTTCTTC. Amino acid sequence: CASSLGTEGNEQFF. The rearrangement uses TRBV11-2 and TRBJ2-1; tentative D call: TRBD1 (6 bases). This CDR3 has 14 residues. V was shortened by 1 base and J by 6 bases, with 10 bases between the two germline ends. Germline lookup yields CDR1 SGHAT and CDR2 FQNNGV.

This clonotype was observed many times. The V call is TRBV6-1, the J call TRBJ2-7; 11 bases map to TRBD2. Germline values: CDR1 MNHNS, CDR2 SASEGT. The trim removed 5 bases at V and 2 bases at J, leaving 5 bases unmatched. The CDR3 contains 15 residues. This CDR3 reads CASSTSTSGAYEQYF. The CDR3 nucleotides are TGTGCCAGCAGTACATCGACTAGCGGGGCCTACGAGCAGTACTTC.

The sample holds a few counts of this clonotype. The rearrangement joins TRBV3-1 to TRBJ2-7; a weak D match, TRBD2 (5 bases). This CDR3 is 13 amino acids long. The V end lost 1 base, the J end lost 5 bases, and 9 bases lay between the germline ends. Germline values: CDR1 LGHDT, CDR2 YNNKEL (reference sequence). The CDR3 coding sequence is TGTGCCAGCAGCCAAGGAGGGTTCGACGAGCAGTACTTC. It yields the protein CASSQGGFDEQYF.

The rearrangement joins TRBV5-6 to TRBJ1-1; D is unclear. Germline assignment: CDR1 SGHDT and CDR2 YYEEEE. The V gene lost 4 bases and the J gene lost 0 bases, with 13 bases spanning the gap. There are 15 residues in the CDR3. The chain's CDR3 is CASSGGSSLNTEAFF. CDR3 coding DNA: TGTGCCAGCAGCGGTGGAAGTTCGTTGAACACTGAAGCTTTCTTT. Full variable domain (missing parts from reference TRBV5-6 and TRBJ1-1): DAGVTQSPTHLIKTRGQQVTLRCSPKSGHDTVSWYQQALGQGPQFIFQYYEEEERQRGNFPDRFSGHQFPNYSSELNVNALLLGDSALYLCASSGGSSLNTEAFFGQGTRLTVV.

The chain joins TRBV7-9 to TRBJ2-1; D perhaps matches TRBD1 (7 bases). This CDR3 region has 11 residues. With 11 bases removed from V and 8 bases from J, the gap between germline ends came to 13 bases. Germline lookup yields CDR1 SEHNR and CDR2 FQNEAQ (reference sequence). The DNA for the CDR3 is TGTGCCTCCGGAGGGGGCGATGAGCAGTTCTTC. Encoded protein: CASGGGDEQFF. Based on the CDR3 plus reference TRBV7-9 and TRBJ2-1, the full variable domain is DTGVSQNPRHKITKRGQNVTFRCDPISEHNRLYWYRQTLGQGPEFLTYFQNEAQLEKSRLLSDRFSAERPKGSFSTLEIQRTEQGDSAMYLCASGGGDEQFFGPGTRLTVL.

V gene TRBV5-5 combines with J gene TRBJ2-1; 13 bases fit TRBD2. Germline V gene sequence: CDR1 SGHKS, CDR2 YYEKEE (reference sequence). J was trimmed by 5 bases and V by 4 bases; bases with no gene match: 6. The CDR3 has 16 amino acids. The CDR3 spells CASSPRTSGGNNEQFF. The CDR3 DNA follows: TGTGCCAGCAGCCCCCGGACTAGCGGGGGTAACAATGAGCAGTTCTTC.

This clonotype was detected a few times. The rearrangement links TRBV4-1 to TRBJ2-5; D perhaps matches TRBD1 (6 bases). Germline-derived CDR1 and CDR2 are MGHRA and YSYEKL. The CDR3 totals 15 residues. The V and J ends lost 3 bases and 1 base respectively, with 12 bases between them. As DNA, the CDR3 is TGCGCCAGCAGCCACTCTACAGGGATCCAAGAGACCCAGTACTTC. Residues: CASSHSTGIQETQYF.

CDR3 nucleotides: TGTGCCAGCCGAAGACAGGGCAATAATGAAAAACTGTTTTTT. This encodes CASRRQGNNEKLFF. V is TRBV19 and J is TRBJ1-4; 7 bases map to TRBD1. This CDR3 comprises 14 residues. Germline CDR1 and CDR2: LNHDA and SQIVND (reference sequence). Trimming removed 9 bases from V and 4 bases from J; junction bases left unmatched: 8.

This sequence joins TRBV20-1 and TRBJ2-7, with 9 positions matching TRBD2. Germline V gives CDR1 DFQATT, CDR2 SNEGSKA (reference sequence). The CDR3 is made up of 16 amino acids. Trimming took 2 bases from V and 6 from J; bases not matched to a gene: 14. This CDR3 is CSARTSGYLGSSEQYF. The CDR3 DNA sequence: TGCAGTGCTAGAACTAGCGGGTACCTCGGATCTTCCGAGCAGTACTTC.